What follows are 15 T cell receptor beta chains derived from one specimen sequenced in a study of blood T cell repertoires in COVID-19. Method: immunoSEQ multiplex PCR; TCRdb's copy keeps in-frame clones and lacks some. This table holds hundreds of thousands of clones, more than 80% found once. The sample was peripheral blood. The receptor source for this set is a man in his forties with acute or convalescent COVID-19.

This clone was picked up a small number of times. The rearrangement uses TRBV28 and TRBJ1-1, with TRBD1 identical over 7 bases. Germline loops: CDR1 MDHEN, CDR2 SYDVKM. The CDR3 loop spans 13 amino acids. The V segment lost 5 bases and the J segment 12 bases; nucleotides outside the gene matches: 12. The CDR3 spells CASSTRDSTSSFF. CDR3 nucleotides: TGTGCCAGCAGTACCCGGGACAGCACAAGCTCTTTCTTT.

J is TRBJ2-5 and V is TRBV5-8, with 13 nucleotides matching TRBD2. The V gene end was trimmed by 3 bases and the J gene end by 4 bases; junction bases not matched to a gene: 3. Looked up from germline, CDR1 is SGHTS and CDR2 is YDEGEE. The CDR3 has 15 residues. The CDR3 coding sequence is TGTGCCAGCAGCTGGGGACTAGCGGGAAGAGAGACCCAGTACTTC. Translated: CASSWGLAGRETQYF.

The V and J genes are TRBV30 and TRBJ1-1; D unresolved. The CDR3 spans 13 residues. Germline V gives CDR1 GTSNPN, CDR2 SVGIG (reference sequence). V lost 0 bases and J 11 bases, leaving 16 bases between the germline ends. CDR3 in DNA: TGTGCCTGGAGTGTACTAGGTGGAGGGAGCGCTTTCTTT. Protein: CAWSVLGGGSAFF.

The chain couples TRBV27 to TRBJ2-7; TRBD1 aligns across 7 bases. The CDR3 is 13 amino acids. CDR1 is MNHEY and CDR2 is SMNVEV in the germline V gene (reference sequence). J gave up 4 bases and V 5 bases, and 5 bases lay outside the gene matches. As DNA, the CDR3 is TGTGCCAGCAGTCCCCGACAGGGTTACGAGCAGTACTTC. It encodes CASSPRQGYEQYF.

The CDR3 nucleotides read TGTGCCAGCAGCCTCTCCGGGGGGGATGGCTACACCTTC. This translates into CASSLSGGDGYTF. The rearrangement uses TRBV11-2 and TRBJ1-2, with D possibly TRBD1 on 5 matching bases. CDR3 length: 13 amino acids. Germline lookup yields CDR1 SGHAT and CDR2 FQNNGV. Between the trimmed V and J ends, which lost 5 bases and 6 bases, there was a span of 13 bases.

The chain recombines TRBV27 with TRBJ1-1; TRBD1 is a possible D gene (5 bases). V was pared by 2 bases and J by 0 bases, with 13 bases between. Germline-derived CDR1 and CDR2 are MNHEY and SMNVEV (reference sequence). The CDR3 length is 16 residues. This CDR3 is CASSLRKGLMNTEAFF. The CDR3 DNA reads as TGTGCCAGCAGTTTAAGAAAGGGACTGATGAACACTGAAGCTTTCTTT.

The V gene is TRBV9, the J gene TRBJ2-1, with TRBD2 matching over 7 bases. V shed 5 bases and J 4 bases; nucleotides not matched to a gene: 6. Per the germline V gene, CDR1 is SGDLS and CDR2 is YYNGEE. This CDR3 comprises 14 residues. This CDR3 is CASSQVGGYNEQFF. The CDR3 DNA follows: TGTGCCAGCAGTCAGGTGGGGGGGTACAATGAGCAGTTCTTC.

The J gene is TRBJ2-3, the V gene TRBV5-6; D might be TRBD1 (5 bases). Trimming took 0 bases from V and 1 from J, leaving 9 bases between them. From germline, CDR1 is SGHDT and CDR2 YYEEEE. This CDR3 has 15 amino acids. CDR3 loop: CASSLVTRGTDTQYF. CDR3 nucleotides: TGTGCCAGCAGCTTGGTAACCAGGGGCACAGATACGCAGTATTTT.

The chain employs TRBV28 and TRBJ1-1; D possibly corresponds to TRBD1 (6 bases). This CDR3 comprises 16 residues. V lost 6 bases and J 0 bases, leaving 17 bases between the germline ends. Germline V gene sequence: CDR1 MDHEN, CDR2 SYDVKM. CDR3 nucleotides: TGTGCCAGCAGCAGTTTCGGGAACAGGGTGAACACTGAAGCTTTCTTT. This sequence encodes CASSSFGNRVNTEAFF.

This chain links TRBV29-1 with TRBJ2-7; weak D call: TRBD2 (6 bases). CDR1 and CDR2 from the germline V gene are SQVTM and ANQGSEA. The CDR3 has 12 residues. The V and J ends lost 5 bases and 5 bases respectively, with 13 bases between them. The CDR3 is CSVPGEVHEQYF. Written as DNA, the CDR3 is TGCAGCGTTCCCGGGGAGGTCCACGAGCAGTACTTC.

The rearrangement links TRBV3-1 (or the pseudogene TRBV3-2) to TRBJ1-3, with 8 bases matching TRBD1. The germline V gene has CDR1 LGHDT and CDR2 YNNKEL (reference sequence). V dropped 4 bases and J dropped 4; count of bases not matched to a gene: 6. This CDR3 comprises 15 residues. In nucleotides, the CDR3 is TGTGCCAGCAGCCGGTCACAGGGGGAAGGAAACACCATATATTTT. It is translated as CASSRSQGEGNTIYF.

This clone appeared once. J is TRBJ1-1 and V is TRBV30, with 11 bases matching TRBD1. The CDR3 has 14 amino acids. Germline values: CDR1 GTSNPN, CDR2 SVGIG (reference sequence). Germline trimming cut 3 bases from V and 4 bases from J; bases unmatched to any gene: 4. The CDR3: CAWRGTGGPTEAFF. CDR3 nucleotide sequence: TGTGCCTGGAGGGGGACAGGGGGTCCCACTGAAGCTTTCTTT. The complete variable domain, with remaining parts taken from reference TRBV30 and TRBJ1-1, reads SQTIHQWPATLVQPVGSPLSLECTVEGTSNPNLYWYRQAAGRGLQLLFYSVGIGQISSEVPQNLSASRPQDRQFILSSKKLLLSDSGFYLCAWRGTGGPTEAFFGQGTRLTVV.

This clone has just a few counts. The chain uses TRBV7-2 and TRBJ1-6; D not certain. The germline V and J ends were trimmed by 2 bases and 7 bases, with 12 bases remaining between them. The CDR3 has 15 residues. CDR1 and CDR2 (germline): SGHTA, FQGNSA. CDR3 sequence: CASSLMSSGNSPLHF. The CDR3 bases are TGTGCCAGCAGCTTAATGTCGTCGGGGAATTCACCCCTCCACTTT.

The gene calls are TRBV25-1 and TRBJ2-1; no definite D call. Germline V lookup: CDR1 MGHDK, CDR2 SYGVNS. The CDR3 consists of 14 residues. The V gene lost 6 bases and the J gene lost 4 bases, with 13 bases spanning the gap. The CDR3 DNA sequence: TGTGCCAGCAGAGCCCCCTCCGAGTACAATGAGCAGTTCTTC. Protein product: CASRAPSEYNEQFF.

This clone was seen a handful of times. This chain joins TRBV5-1 and TRBJ2-1; unclear D gene. From germline, CDR1 is SGHRS and CDR2 YFSETQ. The CDR3 runs to 13 residues. Trimming removed 3 bases from V and 3 bases from J, with 7 bases in between. CDR3 protein: CASSSRSYNEQFF. The CDR3 DNA reads as TGCGCCAGCAGCTCCCGGAGCTACAATGAGCAGTTCTTC.